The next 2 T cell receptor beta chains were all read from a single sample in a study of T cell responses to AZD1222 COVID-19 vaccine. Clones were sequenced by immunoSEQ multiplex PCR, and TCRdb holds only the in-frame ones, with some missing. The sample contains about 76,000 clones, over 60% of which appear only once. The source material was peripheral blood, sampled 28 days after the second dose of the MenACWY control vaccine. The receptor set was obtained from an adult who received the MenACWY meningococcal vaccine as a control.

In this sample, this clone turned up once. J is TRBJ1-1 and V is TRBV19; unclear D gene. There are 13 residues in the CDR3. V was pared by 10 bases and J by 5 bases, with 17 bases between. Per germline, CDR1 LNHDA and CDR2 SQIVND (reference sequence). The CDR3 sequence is CATVGWGVTEAFF. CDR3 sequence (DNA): TGTGCCACCGTTGGTTGGGGTGTGACTGAAGCTTTCTTT.

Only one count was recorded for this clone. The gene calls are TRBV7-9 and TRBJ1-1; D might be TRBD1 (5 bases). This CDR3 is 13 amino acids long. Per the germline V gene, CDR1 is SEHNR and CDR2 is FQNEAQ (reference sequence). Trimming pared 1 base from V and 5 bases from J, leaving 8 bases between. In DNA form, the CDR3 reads TGTGCCAGCAGCTTAGGGGGCTTGACTGAAGCTTTCTTT. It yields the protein CASSLGGLTEAFF.